The present T cell receptor (beta chain) was sequenced within a study of T cell responses to AZD1222 COVID-19 vaccine. Using immunoSEQ multiplex PCR, the repertoire was profiled, and TCRdb retains in-frame clones only, with some absent. Of roughly 120,000 clones in the sample, 75% to 90% were seen once. With 3 bases clipped from V and 5 bases from J, the junction kept 4 bases outside the gene matches. The CDR3 covers 15 residues. Germline CDR1 MNHEY, CDR2 SMNVEV (reference sequence). Whole-study findings and limits: A mostly white British donor set with more females was recruited, and clonal diversity was possibly underestimated. Researchers report vaccine-associated CD4 TCRs spanning spike, with dominance at 160-218 and 743-854.

As for this clone: The antigen is not known.

V usage is TRBV27 and J usage is TRBJ2-1; TRBD2 agrees at 10 bases. The sequences come from peripheral blood, collected on day 0 of AZD1222 vaccination. The receptor was derived from an adult in good health. The CDR3 DNA is TGTGCCAGCAGTTTGCTAGCGGGAGCAGACAATGAGCAGTTCTTC. It is translated as CASSLLAGADNEQFF.